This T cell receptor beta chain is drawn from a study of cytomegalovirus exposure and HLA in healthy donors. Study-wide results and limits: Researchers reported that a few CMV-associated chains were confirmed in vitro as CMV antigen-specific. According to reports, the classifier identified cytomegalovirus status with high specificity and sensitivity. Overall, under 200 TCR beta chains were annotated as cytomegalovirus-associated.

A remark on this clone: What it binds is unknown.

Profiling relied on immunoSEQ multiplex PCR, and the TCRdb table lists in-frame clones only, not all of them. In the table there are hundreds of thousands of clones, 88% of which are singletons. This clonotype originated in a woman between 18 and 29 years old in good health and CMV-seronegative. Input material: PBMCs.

The CDR3: CASSTEAGYGNEQFF. In DNA form, the CDR3 reads TGTGCCAGCAGCACGGAGGCGGGGTATGGCAATGAGCAGTTCTTC. The chain carries TRBV5-8 and TRBJ2-1; D might be TRBD2 (6 bases). CDR1 and CDR2 (germline): SGHTS, YDEGEE. V lost 4 bases and J 6 bases, leaving 17 bases between the germline ends. This CDR3 is built from 15 residues.